This T cell receptor beta chain was identified in a study of T cell responses to AZD1222 COVID-19 vaccine (dated by TCRdb to about 2021). With regard to the full study: AZD1222 recipients with second doses at about 4 weeks or about 12 weeks were pooled, because spike-specific TCR depth and breadth did not differ between schedules. A total of 230 to 250 trial participants underwent TCR sequencing, of whom about 210 had received two doses of AZD1222 and around 25 had received two doses of the MenACWY control vaccine. Trial participants were enrolled into age subgroups of 18-55, 56-69 and 70-plus years, which contained 148, 28 and 57 TCR-sequenced participants, respectively.

The time point label corresponds to: baseline before first vaccination. Vaccinee samples came from UK trials COV001 and COV002, including a single-blind randomized controlled phase 2/3 trial of AZD1222 (ChAdOx1 nCoV-19) in healthy adults. For TCRbeta chain sequencing, PBMC samples were collected from trial participants at day 0 and at day 28 after the second dose. The CDR3 regions of human TCRbeta chains were analyzed by immunosequencing. Processing in the source paper ran as follows. TCRs in the repertoires were matched against a reference library of SARS-CoV-2-specific TCRs that had been generated with the MIRA antigen-specificity platform. Breadth was defined as the fraction of unique TCRs that were SARS-CoV-2-associated, and depth was defined as the fraction of total T cells that were SARS-CoV-2-associated. Using the MIRA data, every spike-specific TCR was mapped to the spike region that the TCR reacted to and assigned to either a CD4 or a CD8 class. Log10-transformed breadth and depth values were compared by one-way ANOVA with Sidak's multiple comparisons tests. TCRdb obtained this table from immuneACCESS and retained in-frame rearrangements with V and J assigned. These tables miss some clones; where compared with another copy, unresolved V genes account for less than half of the shortfall, and the remainder is unexplained. V and J calls and clone size follow that table, whereas D and trimming were derived from the DNA. The sample table records around 100,000 clones; about 89% of these occur just once. 16% of the sample is taken by the ten largest.

The investigation overall reported the following: Conclusions about previously exposed vaccinees were limited because only six AZD1222 recipients were SARS-CoV-2 seropositive at baseline. The 56-69-year group was small, and its depth increase did not reach significance, likely because of low power. The whole spike protein was spanned by vaccine-associated CD4 TCRs, and dominant responses were seen in regions 160-218 and 743-854. Reportedly, almost half of the unique spike-specific TCRs recognized epitopes lying outside the regions that are mutated in the B.1.351 and B.1.1.7 variants. After two AZD1222 doses, spike-specific TCR breadth and depth were significantly higher than at day 0 and than in MenACWY recipients. Participants were mostly white British, with more females than males. The authors suggested clonal diversity may have been underestimated. No day 14 peak-response samples were available, so repertoires were characterized only after the peak T cell response.

Regarding this clone: Which antigen it targets is not known. Base qualities are not at hand, and no much larger clone is one base apart.

Sequences SGHRS (CDR1) and YFSETQ (CDR2) are obtained from the germline V gene. The trim is 0 bases for V and 6 bases for J, with a gap of 10 bases between the germline ends. The CDR3, from cysteine to phenylalanine, totals 15 residues. This entry keeps only the CDR3 DNA: 45 bases, framed from base 1. This sequence uses TRBV5-1 and TRBJ1-6, with the D gene not confidently named. Sequencing was performed on peripheral blood, taken on day 0 of AZD1222 vaccination. The receptor comes from an adult in good health. The CDR3 is CASSLVSRTNSPLHF. In nucleotides, the sequence is TGCGCCAGCAGCTTGGTGAGCAGGACTAATTCACCCCTCCACTTT.